Listed below are T cell receptor beta chains from one sample, sequenced in a study of blood T cell repertoires in COVID-19. Sequencing used immunoSEQ multiplex PCR; TCRdb keeps in-frame clones, though not all of them. Of 150,000 or so clones in the sample, over 70% were seen once. The specimen sequenced was PBMCs or T cells enriched from blood (not recorded which). The source is a man between 65 and 80 years old who had been exposed to COVID-19. Both conserved end residues are part of each CDR3. The order of the fields is J gene, D gene, clone size, V gene, CDR3 protein, CDR3 DNA. The D gene is left open where the match is weak. Rows may omit the clone size; those that give it use once, few, many or a size class.

J gene: TRBJ2-5
D gene: TRBD1
clone size: NA
V gene: TRBV28
CDR3 protein: CASRKLTGEETQYF
CDR3 DNA: TGTGCCAGCAGAAAACTGACAGGGGAAGAGACCCAGTACTTC

J gene: TRBJ2-7
D gene: NA
clone size: NA
V gene: TRBV11-2
CDR3 protein: CASSSPGSSYEQYF
CDR3 DNA: TGTGCCAGCAGCTCCCCCGGGAGCTCCTACGAGCAGTACTTC

J gene: TRBJ1-2
D gene: NA
clone size: once
V gene: TRBV5-4
CDR3 protein: CASSWGGTQGGGYTF
CDR3 DNA: TGTGCCAGCAGCTGGGGGGGGACACAGGGCGGTGGCTACACCTTC

J gene: TRBJ2-7
D gene: TRBD2
clone size: many
V gene: TRBV6-1
CDR3 protein: CASSELLAGSYEQYF
CDR3 DNA: TGTGCCAGCAGTGAATTATTAGCGGGCTCCTACGAGCAGTACTTC

J gene: TRBJ2-2
D gene: TRBD2
clone size: many
V gene: TRBV9
CDR3 protein: CASSVQAGDTGELFF
CDR3 DNA: TGTGCCAGCAGCGTACAAGCGGGGGACACCGGGGAGCTGTTTTTT

J gene: TRBJ2-1
D gene: TRBD2
clone size: NA
V gene: TRBV4-1
CDR3 protein: CASSQASPGLAGGSSYNEQFF
CDR3 DNA: TGCGCCAGCAGCCAAGCCTCGCCGGGACTAGCGGGGGGGAGCTCCTACAATGAGCAGTTCTTC

J gene: TRBJ2-3
D gene: TRBD2
clone size: NA
V gene: TRBV11-2
CDR3 protein: CASSRKREGLTDTQYF
CDR3 DNA: TGTGCCAGCAGCAGAAAGCGGGAGGGCTTAACAGATACGCAGTATTTT

J gene: TRBJ1-5
D gene: NA
clone size: NA
V gene: TRBV28
CDR3 protein: CASTSHGFGSNQPQHF
CDR3 DNA: TGTGCCAGCACCAGCCACGGGTTTGGTAGCAATCAGCCCCAGCATTTT

J gene: TRBJ1-1
D gene: TRBD1
clone size: NA
V gene: TRBV28
CDR3 protein: CASTAGGAGRLTEAFF
CDR3 DNA: TGTGCCAGCACTGCAGGGGGCGCAGGACGACTCACTGAAGCTTTCTTT

J gene: TRBJ1-2
D gene: NA
clone size: NA
V gene: TRBV4-1
CDR3 protein: CASSQDPGIYGYTF
CDR3 DNA: TGCGCCAGCAGCCAAGATCCAGGGATCTATGGCTACACCTTC

J gene: TRBJ2-5
D gene: NA
clone size: NA
V gene: TRBV5-4
CDR3 protein: CASRIDSQETQYF
CDR3 DNA: TGTGCCAGCAGAATCGACAGTCAAGAGACCCAGTACTTC

J gene: TRBJ2-2
D gene: NA
clone size: NA
V gene: TRBV4-2
CDR3 protein: CASSQTNPTSGELFF
CDR3 DNA: TGTGCCAGCAGCCAAACCAACCCTACGAGCGGGGAGCTGTTTTTT

J gene: TRBJ1-1
D gene: NA
clone size: NA
V gene: TRBV12-5
CDR3 protein: CASGFRVDTEAFF
CDR3 DNA: TGTGCTAGTGGTTTCAGGGTCGACACTGAAGCTTTCTTT

J gene: TRBJ2-7
D gene: NA
clone size: NA
V gene: TRBV6-2/TRBV6-3
CDR3 protein: CASSYIGRVDEQYF
CDR3 DNA: TGTGCCAGCAGTTACATCGGCAGGGTGGACGAGCAGTACTTC

J gene: TRBJ1-2
D gene: TRBD1
clone size: NA
V gene: TRBV7-9
CDR3 protein: CASSSQGDGYTF
CDR3 DNA: TGTGCCAGCAGCTCCCAGGGGGACGGCTACACCTTC

J gene: TRBJ1-5
D gene: NA
clone size: NA
V gene: TRBV5-1
CDR3 protein: CASSLDGERNQPQHF
CDR3 DNA: TGCGCCAGCAGCTTGGACGGAGAACGCAATCAGCCCCAGCATTTT

J gene: TRBJ2-7
D gene: TRBD2
clone size: few
V gene: TRBV7-2
CDR3 protein: CASSLVQTSVVF
CDR3 DNA: TGTGCCAGCAGCTTAGTGCAGACTAGCGTTGTCTTC

J gene: TRBJ2-3
D gene: NA
clone size: NA
V gene: TRBV30
CDR3 protein: CAWSSGYTDTQYF
CDR3 DNA: TGTGCCTGGAGTTCAGGGTACACAGATACGCAGTATTTT

J gene: TRBJ2-5
D gene: NA
clone size: NA
V gene: TRBV2
CDR3 protein: CASSDRVGTQYF
CDR3 DNA: TGTGCCAGCAGTGACCGAGTCGGGACCCAGTACTTC

J gene: TRBJ1-2
D gene: NA
clone size: NA
V gene: TRBV11-2
CDR3 protein: CASSSGSGSGYTF
CDR3 DNA: TGTGCCAGCAGCTCCGGCTCCGGGAGTGGCTACACCTTC

J gene: TRBJ1-2
D gene: TRBD1
clone size: NA
V gene: TRBV9
CDR3 protein: CASKGQIYSGYTF
CDR3 DNA: TGTGCCAGCAAGGGACAGATTTATTCGGGCTACACCTTC

J gene: TRBJ2-2
D gene: NA
clone size: NA
V gene: TRBV9
CDR3 protein: CASSVGQATNTGELFF
CDR3 DNA: TGTGCCAGCAGCGTAGGACAGGCTACGAACACCGGGGAGCTGTTTTTT

J gene: TRBJ2-7
D gene: NA
clone size: NA
V gene: TRBV11-2
CDR3 protein: CASSFAGEEQYF
CDR3 DNA: TGTGCCAGCAGCTTCGCCGGGGAGGAGCAGTACTTC

J gene: TRBJ2-3
D gene: NA
clone size: NA
V gene: TRBV5-1
CDR3 protein: CASSQTDTQYF
CDR3 DNA: TGCGCCAGCTCCCAAACAGATACGCAGTATTTT

J gene: TRBJ1-1
D gene: TRBD1
clone size: NA
V gene: TRBV3-1/TRBV3-2
CDR3 protein: CASSHTTGARTEAFF
CDR3 DNA: TGTGCCAGCAGCCATACAACAGGGGCGAGAACTGAAGCTTTCTTT

J gene: TRBJ2-7
D gene: TRBD2
clone size: NA
V gene: TRBV6-6
CDR3 protein: CASSYRTSGSYEQYF
CDR3 DNA: TGTGCCAGCAGTTACCGGACTAGCGGGAGCTACGAGCAGTACTTC

J gene: TRBJ1-5
D gene: TRBD1
clone size: few
V gene: TRBV6-5
CDR3 protein: CASSPTGANQPQHF
CDR3 DNA: TGTGCCAGCAGCCCAACAGGGGCCAATCAGCCCCAGCATTTT

J gene: TRBJ2-1
D gene: TRBD2
clone size: NA
V gene: TRBV11-2
CDR3 protein: CASSLYASGYNEQFF
CDR3 DNA: TGTGCCAGCAGCTTATATGCTAGCGGGTACAATGAGCAGTTCTTC

J gene: TRBJ1-1
D gene: NA
clone size: NA
V gene: TRBV4-1
CDR3 protein: CASSQPFERAWVAFF
CDR3 DNA: TGCGCCAGCAGCCAACCTTTTGAGAGGGCGTGGGTAGCTTTCTTT

J gene: TRBJ2-1
D gene: TRBD2
clone size: NA
V gene: TRBV28
CDR3 protein: CASTRTSGSKFF
CDR3 DNA: TGTGCCAGTACCCGGACTAGCGGGAGTAAGTTCTTC

J gene: TRBJ1-4
D gene: TRBD1
clone size: NA
V gene: TRBV12-5
CDR3 protein: CASGGARPGQSEKLFF
CDR3 DNA: TGTGCTAGTGGTGGAGCCCGACCGGGACAGAGTGAAAAACTGTTTTTT

J gene: TRBJ2-3
D gene: TRBD2
clone size: NA
V gene: TRBV24-1
CDR3 protein: CATSDPRLAPDTQYF
CDR3 DNA: TGTGCCACCAGTGATCCCCGACTAGCTCCAGATACGCAGTATTTT

J gene: TRBJ1-2
D gene: TRBD1
clone size: NA
V gene: TRBV19
CDR3 protein: CASGDRGLDYTF
CDR3 DNA: TGTGCCAGTGGCGACAGGGGCTTAGACTACACCTTC

J gene: TRBJ1-4
D gene: NA
clone size: NA
V gene: TRBV5-1
CDR3 protein: CASSGGRTNEKLFF
CDR3 DNA: TGCGCCAGCAGCGGGGGCAGGACTAATGAAAAACTGTTTTTT

J gene: TRBJ1-2
D gene: NA
clone size: few
V gene: TRBV28
CDR3 protein: CASSLYLGGSGYTF
CDR3 DNA: TGTGCCAGCAGTTTATATTTGGGGGGTAGCGGCTACACCTTC

J gene: TRBJ1-3
D gene: TRBD1
clone size: NA
V gene: TRBV2
CDR3 protein: CASRGQISGNTIYF
CDR3 DNA: TGTGCCAGCAGGGGACAGATCTCTGGAAACACCATATATTTT

J gene: TRBJ2-3
D gene: TRBD2
clone size: NA
V gene: TRBV19
CDR3 protein: CASTRTSGDTQYF
CDR3 DNA: TGTGCCAGTACAAGGACTAGCGGAGATACGCAGTATTTT

J gene: TRBJ2-5
D gene: NA
clone size: NA
V gene: TRBV3-1/TRBV3-2
CDR3 protein: CASSQVGAKETQYF
CDR3 DNA: TGTGCCAGCAGCCAAGTGGGAGCGAAGGAGACCCAGTACTTC

J gene: TRBJ1-3
D gene: TRBD1
clone size: NA
V gene: TRBV19
CDR3 protein: CASSNRGLSSGNTIYF
CDR3 DNA: TGTGCCAGTAGCAACAGGGGGCTCAGCTCTGGAAACACCATATATTTT

J gene: TRBJ1-1
D gene: NA
clone size: NA
V gene: TRBV3-1/TRBV3-2
CDR3 protein: CASSQTSGNTEAFF
CDR3 DNA: TGTGCCAGCAGCCAAACGAGCGGTAACACTGAAGCTTTCTTT

J gene: TRBJ1-4
D gene: NA
clone size: NA
V gene: TRBV19
CDR3 protein: CASSIVGALNEKLFF
CDR3 DNA: TGTGCCAGTAGTATAGTGGGAGCCCTTAATGAAAAACTGTTTTTT

J gene: TRBJ2-1
D gene: TRBD1
clone size: NA
V gene: TRBV6-5
CDR3 protein: CASSRDSSYNEQFF
CDR3 DNA: TGTGCCAGCAGTAGGGACAGCTCCTACAATGAGCAGTTCTTC

J gene: TRBJ1-2
D gene: NA
clone size: NA
V gene: TRBV6-1
CDR3 protein: CASSELGKGANYGYTF
CDR3 DNA: TGTGCCAGCAGTGAACTCGGGAAGGGGGCTAACTATGGCTACACCTTC

J gene: TRBJ2-4
D gene: TRBD1
clone size: NA
V gene: TRBV7-2
CDR3 protein: CASSLGTGGHIQYF
CDR3 DNA: TGTGCCAGCAGCTTAGGGACAGGGGGCCACATTCAGTACTTC

J gene: TRBJ2-1
D gene: TRBD2
clone size: NA
V gene: TRBV4-3
CDR3 protein: CASSQDGSGRAVEQFF
CDR3 DNA: TGCGCCAGCAGCCAAGACGGGAGCGGGAGGGCCGTTGAGCAGTTCTTC

J gene: TRBJ1-5
D gene: TRBD1
clone size: NA
V gene: TRBV6-5
CDR3 protein: CASGGQGAGNQPQHF
CDR3 DNA: TGTGCCAGCGGGGGACAGGGGGCCGGCAATCAGCCCCAGCATTTT

J gene: TRBJ2-7
D gene: TRBD1
clone size: NA
V gene: TRBV27
CDR3 protein: CASSSETGGSYEQYF
CDR3 DNA: TGTGCCAGCAGTTCCGAGACAGGGGGCTCCTACGAGCAGTACTTC

J gene: TRBJ2-3
D gene: NA
clone size: once
V gene: TRBV29-1
CDR3 protein: CSDSGLATDTQYF
CDR3 DNA: TGCAGCGACTCAGGACTTGCCACAGATACGCAGTATTTT

J gene: TRBJ2-7
D gene: TRBD1
clone size: NA
V gene: TRBV11-2
CDR3 protein: CASSLAGQGSYEQYF
CDR3 DNA: TGTGCCAGCAGCTTAGCCGGACAGGGGTCCTACGAGCAGTACTTC

J gene: TRBJ1-6
D gene: NA
clone size: NA
V gene: TRBV21-1
CDR3 protein: CASSKVTGNSPLHF
CDR3 DNA: TGTGCCAGCAGCAAAGTGACGGGTAATTCACCCCTCCACTTT

J gene: TRBJ2-5
D gene: TRBD2
clone size: NA
V gene: TRBV5-4
CDR3 protein: CASSSRLAGKETQYF
CDR3 DNA: TGTGCCAGCAGCAGCCGACTAGCGGGGAAAGAGACCCAGTACTTC

J gene: TRBJ2-3
D gene: NA
clone size: NA
V gene: TRBV7-2
CDR3 protein: CASSARLGAPSDTQYF
CDR3 DNA: TGTGCCAGCAGCGCAAGACTAGGGGCCCCGTCAGATACGCAGTATTTT

J gene: TRBJ2-3
D gene: TRBD2
clone size: NA
V gene: TRBV28
CDR3 protein: CASSLRGGATDTQYF
CDR3 DNA: TGTGCCAGCAGCTTACGGGGGGGGGCTACAGATACGCAGTATTTT

J gene: TRBJ2-7
D gene: NA
clone size: NA
V gene: TRBV6-2/TRBV6-3
CDR3 protein: CASSYDWTVDYEQYF
CDR3 DNA: TGTGCCAGCAGTTACGATTGGACAGTCGATTACGAGCAGTACTTC

J gene: TRBJ1-2
D gene: NA
clone size: NA
V gene: TRBV7-9
CDR3 protein: CAGQQGPSYGYTF
CDR3 DNA: TGTGCGGGGCAGCAGGGGCCCTCCTATGGCTACACCTTC

J gene: TRBJ2-5
D gene: TRBD2
clone size: once
V gene: TRBV5-1
CDR3 protein: CASSLGPAGMQETQYF
CDR3 DNA: TGCGCCAGCAGCTTGGGTCCAGCGGGGATGCAAGAGACCCAGTACTTC